The clone carrying this TCR beta chain appeared a few times. Its antigen remains unidentified. The data stem from a study of T cell repertoires in cytomegalovirus infection. Findings and limits, study-wide: HLA-C-restricted CMV clonotypes gave the most frequent clonotype in two of eight donors.

With V trimmed by 0 bases and J by 1 base, 2 bases remained unmatched. CDR1 LGHNA and CDR2 YNFKEQ come from the germline V gene. The CDR3 totals 15 residues. TCRdb independently ran MiXCR on the reads; one entry per CDR3 protein. The profile shows approximately 1,000,000 distinct CDR3 sequences, around 30% of them singletons. The sequences come from cultured CD8+ T cells from PBMCs, collected from culture after CMV antigen stimulation. This receptor was identified in a human donor in good health (CMV status not recorded). Some clones in this sample may be carry-over from other donors' samples. The V and J genes are TRBV4-2 and TRBJ1-1, with 7 positions matching TRBD1. The CDR3 DNA is TGTGCCAGCAGCCAAGAGGGACAGACGAACACTGAAGCTTTCTTT. Protein product: CASSQEGQTNTEAFF.